A single sample gave rise to the 6 T cell receptor beta chains below, sequenced in a study of naive and memory T cell subsets. TCR cDNA received a 3' ligated oligonucleotide that carried a UMI. Amplification of ligated cDNA took four PCR rounds with SP2 and nested alpha and beta constant primers. TCRdb analysed the 5' RACE reads with MiXCR anew, one entry per CDR3 protein. Seen here are 48,000 or so distinct CDR3 sequences, 4.7% observed once, and the top ten hold around 0.84%. These receptors came from a female donor in good health.

This clonotype has ten or more counts. V usage is TRBV6-5 and J usage is TRBJ1-2, with D unresolved. Trimming left V 3 bases short and J 0 bases short, with 14 bases between. The CDR3 consists of 16 residues. The germline gives CDR1 MNHEY, CDR2 SVGAGI. CDR3 sequence reads: CASSYRAYPSNYGYTF. Written as DNA, the CDR3 is TGTGCCAGCAGTTATCGAGCGTACCCCTCTAACTATGGCTACACCTTC.

This clonotype was seen at least ten times. This chain joins TRBV29-1 and TRBJ2-1; 11 bases match TRBD2. The CDR3 runs to 16 residues. CDR1 and CDR2 from the germline V gene are SQVTM and ANQGSEA. With V trimmed by 4 bases and J by 3 bases, 8 bases remained unmatched. CDR3 bases: TGCAGCGTTGCTCCCGGGACTAGCGGTATCTACAATGAGCAGTTCTTC. The encoded protein is CSVAPGTSGIYNEQFF.

This clonotype was picked up many times. V is TRBV28 and J is TRBJ1-2; a weak D match, TRBD1 (5 bases). V dropped 5 bases and J dropped 7 bases, with 17 bases sitting between them. Germline V gene data show CDR1 as MDHEN and CDR2 as SYDVKM. There are 14 residues in the CDR3. The CDR3 protein is CASSPRLRDGGYTF. The CDR3 DNA follows: TGTGCCAGCAGTCCGCGTTTGAGGGACGGTGGCTACACCTTC.

This clonotype was seen ten or more times. The chain links TRBV3-1 to TRBJ2-1, with 11 bases lining up with TRBD2. Germline CDR1 reads LGHDT; CDR2 reads YNNKEL (reference sequence). There are 17 residues in the CDR3. J gave up 7 bases and V 0 bases, and 8 bases lay outside the gene matches. CDR3 residues: CASSQDLLAGVGNEQFF. CDR3 in DNA: TGTGCCAGCAGCCAAGACCTACTAGCGGGAGTGGGTAATGAGCAGTTCTTC.

This clonotype has a count of ten or more. The V call is TRBV7-2, the J call TRBJ2-7; 13 bases fit TRBD2. The J segment lost 4 bases and the V segment lost 4 bases, leaving 7 bases of the junction unmatched. This CDR3 has 16 residues. In germline, CDR1 is SGHTA, CDR2 FQGNSA. The DNA of the CDR3 is TGTGCCAGCAGCTCGGGGGGGACTAGCGGGATATACGAGCAGTACTTC. Its protein is CASSSGGTSGIYEQYF.

In its sample, this clonotype ranks as medium-sized. V usage is TRBV7-9 and J usage is TRBJ1-1; D may be TRBD1 (5 bases). The germline CDR1 and CDR2 sequences are SEHNR and FQNEAQ (reference sequence). V was shortened by 2 bases and J by 1 base, with 8 bases between the two germline ends. The CDR3 is made up of 14 amino acids. In DNA, the CDR3 is TGTGCCAGCAGCTTACAGGGACCGAACACTGAAGCTTTCTTT. This encodes CASSLQGPNTEAFF.